This is a list of T cell receptor beta chains from one sample in a study of blood T cell repertoires in COVID-19. The method was immunoSEQ multiplex PCR; TCRdb's version includes in-frame clones alone and lacks a portion of them. The data contain 60,000 to 100,000 clones, around 90% of them seen just once; the ten biggest clones take up approximately 4.4%. The sample was peripheral blood. The receptor source for this set is a man aged 50-59 years with active COVID-19. Both conserved end residues are trimmed from each CDR3. Each record gives: V gene, J gene, D gene, CDR3 protein. A D gene is named only where the DNA matches it firmly.

>TRBV10-3|TRBJ1-1|TRBD1
AISPGTGVNTEAF
>TRBV15|TRBJ2-6|NA
ATSRDWGAGANVLT
>TRBV4-3|TRBJ1-2|NA
ASSQTPWGREGGYT
>TRBV18|TRBJ1-2|TRBD1
ASSPTGVRGYT
>TRBV3-1/TRBV3-2|TRBJ1-6|NA
ASSQGQLRSPLH
>TRBV12-3/TRBV12-4|TRBJ2-3|NA
ASSFQGTDTQY
>TRBV2|TRBJ2-6|NA
ASSVVWSPQGLSGANVLT
>TRBV5-4|TRBJ1-3|TRBD1
ASSLGTGGNTIY
>TRBV18|TRBJ2-7|NA
ASSTGTSGYEQY
>TRBV18|TRBJ1-1|NA
ASSPPGVANTEAF
>TRBV7-6|TRBJ1-1|NA
ASSALPAGNTEAF
>TRBV5-1|TRBJ2-2|NA
ASSWGTVTGELF
>TRBV28|TRBJ1-2|TRBD1
ASSFVLPTGTNYGYT